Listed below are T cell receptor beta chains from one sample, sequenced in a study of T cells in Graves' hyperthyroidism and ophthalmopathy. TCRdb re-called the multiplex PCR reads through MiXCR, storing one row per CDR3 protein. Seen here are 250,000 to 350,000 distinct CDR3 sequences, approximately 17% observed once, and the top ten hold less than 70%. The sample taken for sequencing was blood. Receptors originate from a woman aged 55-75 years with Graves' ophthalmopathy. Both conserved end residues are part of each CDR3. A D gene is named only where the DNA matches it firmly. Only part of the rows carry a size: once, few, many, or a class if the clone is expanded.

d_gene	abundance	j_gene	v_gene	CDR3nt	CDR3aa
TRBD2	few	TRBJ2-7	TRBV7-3	TGTGCCAGCAGCACGAAACCCGGACTAGCGGGGACGGACGAGCAGTACTTC	CASSTKPGLAGTDEQYF
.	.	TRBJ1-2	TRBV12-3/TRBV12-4	TGTGCCAGCAGTCATGACAGAAACTATGGCTACACCTTC	CASSHDRNYGYTF
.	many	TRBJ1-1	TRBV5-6	TGTGCCAGCAGCCCAGGAACGGCCAATGAAGCTTTCTTT	CASSPGTANEAFF
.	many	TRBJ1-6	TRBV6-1	TGTGCCAGCAGTCCATTGGGGTTACGCTCCTATAATTCACCCCTCCACTTT	CASSPLGLRSYNSPLHF
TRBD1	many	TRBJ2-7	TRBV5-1	TGCGCCAGCAGCCCGGACAGGGGGAATTACGGTCCGTACGAGCAGTACTTC	CASSPDRGNYGPYEQYF
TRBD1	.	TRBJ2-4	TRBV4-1	TGCGCCAGCAGTCGTTCCCCAACAGGGGCGGTTGAAAACATTCAGTACTTC	CASSRSPTGAVENIQYF
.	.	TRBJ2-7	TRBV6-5	TGTGCCAGCAGTTACTCGAGGCGGGTCTCGAGCTCCTACGAGCAGTACTTC	CASSYSRRVSSSYEQYF
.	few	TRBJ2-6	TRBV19	TGTGCCAGTAGTCCTCCGACCCGTTCTGGGGCCAACGTCCTGACTTTC	CASSPPTRSGANVLTF
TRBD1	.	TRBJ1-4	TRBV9	TGTGCCAGCAGCGTAGACAGGGGAGGGAATGAAAAACTGTTTTTT	CASSVDRGGNEKLFF
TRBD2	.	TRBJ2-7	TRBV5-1	TGCGCCAGCACCGTGACTAGCGGGAGATTGAACGAGCAGTACTTC	CASTVTSGRLNEQYF
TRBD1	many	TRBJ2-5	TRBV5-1	TGCGCCAGCAGCCGGGACAGCGAACAAGAGACCCAGTACTTC	CASSRDSEQETQYF
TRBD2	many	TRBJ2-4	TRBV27	TGTGCCAGCAGTCAACTGGGGGGGTTAGCGAACATTCAGTACTTC	CASSQLGGLANIQYF
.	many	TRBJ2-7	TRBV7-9	TGTGCCAGCAGCTTAAAGAGGCAGGGGGGTGACGAGCAGTACTTC	CASSLKRQGGDEQYF
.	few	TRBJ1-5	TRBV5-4	TGTGCCAGCAGTCCCCGGGAGAATCAGCCCCAGCATTTT	CASSPRENQPQHF
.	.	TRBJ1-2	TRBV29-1	TGCAGCGTTTACCCTGCACGGGAAGGGGATGGCTACACCTTC	CSVYPAREGDGYTF
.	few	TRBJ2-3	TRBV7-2	TGTGCCAGCAGCCCCTCGGGGGTAGATACGCAGTATTTT	CASSPSGVDTQYF
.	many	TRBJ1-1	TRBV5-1	TGCGCCAGCAGCTTGGACAGAAGAGAAGCTTTCTTT	CASSLDRREAFF
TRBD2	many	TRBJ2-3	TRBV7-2	TGTGCCAGCAGCTTACTAGCGGGGGTAGATACGCAGTATTTT	CASSLLAGVDTQYF
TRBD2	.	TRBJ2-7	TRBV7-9	TGTGCCAGCAGCTCCCGGACTAGCGGGAGGGCCTACGAGCAGTACTTC	CASSSRTSGRAYEQYF
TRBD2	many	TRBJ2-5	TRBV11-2	TGTGCCAGCAGCTCCCAACCTATAGCGGGAGAGACCCAGTACTTC	CASSSQPIAGETQYF
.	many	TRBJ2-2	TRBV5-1	TGCGCCAGCAGCTTGAGCCTCGAGAACACCGGGGAGCTGTTTTTT	CASSLSLENTGELFF
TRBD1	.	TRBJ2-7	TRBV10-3	TGTGCCATCGGAGAAGGGGACAGGGGGTACGAGCAGTACTTC	CAIGEGDRGYEQYF
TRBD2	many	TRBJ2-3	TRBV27	TGTGCCAGCAGTTTAGCGGGAGACGGAGATACGCAGTATTTT	CASSLAGDGDTQYF
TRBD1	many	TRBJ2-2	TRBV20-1	TGCAGTGCTCCGGGACAGTGGGGTGATACCGGGGAGCTGTTTTTT	CSAPGQWGDTGELFF
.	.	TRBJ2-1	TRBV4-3	TGCGCCAGCAGCCAAGAGCCAATACGGTCGAGCTCCTACAATGAGCAGTTCTTC	CASSQEPIRSSSYNEQFF
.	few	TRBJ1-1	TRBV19	TGTGCCAGTAGGAACCTGAACGAATTTTCGGCTTTCTTT	CASRNLNEFSAFF
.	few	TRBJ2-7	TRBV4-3	TGCGCCAGCAGCCAACAGGCTCTAGGATCCGAGCAGTACTTC	CASSQQALGSEQYF
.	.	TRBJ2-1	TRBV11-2	TGTGCCAGCAGCTTAGGAGGCAGATCCAATGAGCAGTTCTTC	CASSLGGRSNEQFF
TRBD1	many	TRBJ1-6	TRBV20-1	TGCAGTGCTAGACGAGACAGGGGGGATTCACCCCTCCACTTT	CSARRDRGDSPLHF
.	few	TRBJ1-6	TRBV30	TGTGCCTGGAGTGTGGAACAGGGTAGGGCACCCCTCCACTTT	CAWSVEQGRAPLHF
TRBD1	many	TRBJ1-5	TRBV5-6	TGTGCCAGCAGCCGACAGGGAGGAACGGAGCCCCAGCATTTT	CASSRQGGTEPQHF
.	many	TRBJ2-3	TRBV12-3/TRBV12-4	TGTGCCAGCAGTTTTCTGTGGGAGACTAGCACAGATACGCAGTATTTT	CASSFLWETSTDTQYF
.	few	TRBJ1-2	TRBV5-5	TGTGCCAGCAGCTCGTTAATGGGGGGAGGCTACACCTTC	CASSSLMGGGYTF
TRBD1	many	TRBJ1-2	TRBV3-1	TGTGCCAGCAGCCTCCTGACAGGGAACTATGGCTACACCTTC	CASSLLTGNYGYTF
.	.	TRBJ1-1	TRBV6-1	TGTGCCAGCAGTAACACAGTCTACATGAACACTGAAGCTTTCTTT	CASSNTVYMNTEAFF
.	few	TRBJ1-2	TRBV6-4	TGTGCCAGCAGTGACGGATACGGAGACCTACATGGCTACACCTTC	CASSDGYGDLHGYTF
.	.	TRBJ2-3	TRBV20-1	TGCAGTGCTAGGCCGTGGGGGATTAGCACAGATACGCAGTATTTT	CSARPWGISTDTQYF
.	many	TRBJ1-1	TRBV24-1	TGTGCCACCAGTGTGGCCAACACTGAAGCTTTCTTT	CATSVANTEAFF
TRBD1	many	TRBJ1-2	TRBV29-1	TGCAGCGCTACGACCCAGGGGGCTAGGTATGGCTACACCTTC	CSATTQGARYGYTF
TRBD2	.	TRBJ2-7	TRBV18	TGTGCCAGCTCACCGTCTAGCGGGAGCTACGAGCAGTACTTC	CASSPSSGSYEQYF
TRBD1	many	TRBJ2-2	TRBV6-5	TGTGCCAGCAGGCCTCAGGGGGCTTCGGGGGAGCTGTTTTTT	CASRPQGASGELFF
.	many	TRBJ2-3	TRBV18	TGTGCCAGCTCACCAAACGGGAAAACAGATACGCAGTATTTT	CASSPNGKTDTQYF
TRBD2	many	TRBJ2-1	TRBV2	TGTGCCAGCATTTTTAGCGGGAGGGAGGGTGAGCAGTTCTTC	CASIFSGREGEQFF
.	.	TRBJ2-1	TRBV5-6	TGTGCCAGCAGCACAATAGCCCCCCCCCGAGAGCAGTTCTTC	CASSTIAPPREQFF
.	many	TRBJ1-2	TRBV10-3	TGTGCCATCAGTGACAGGGGCTATGGCTACACCTTC	CAISDRGYGYTF
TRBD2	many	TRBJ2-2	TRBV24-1	TGTGCCATCCAGAGCGGGACGACTAACACCGGGGAGCTGTTTTTT	CAIQSGTTNTGELFF